This TCR beta chain stems from a study of monozygotic twins with inflammatory bowel disease. General study results and limits: No detectable difference in repertoire similarity separated concordant from discordant twins, possibly as a result of limited power.

This clonotype counts as medium-sized by frequency. Its antigen is unidentified. Looked up from germline, CDR1 is MRHNA and CDR2 is SNTAGT. The CDR3 contains 15 residues. TCRdb reprocessed the 5' RACE reads and reports one entry per CDR3 protein, with no DNA. The listing contains around 150,000 distinct CDR3 sequences. The V and J genes are TRBV6-4 and TRBJ2-6. The sample consisted of blood. The receptor was derived from a human donor with ulcerative colitis or Crohn's disease, or a healthy co-twin of an affected twin (not recorded which). This CDR3 is CASSDSTAGANVLTF.